The rows below give T cell receptor beta chains drawn from one sample of a study of technical replicates of blood from several donors. Sequencing was performed with immunoSEQ multiplex PCR; in TCRdb, only in-frame clones are kept and a portion is missing. The table lists tens of thousands of clones, roughly nine tenths of them singletons. Specimen: T cells isolated from PBMCs. The receptors were gathered from a human donor in good health. Both conserved end residues are part of each CDR3. Fields, in order: clone size, J gene, V gene, D gene, CDR3 protein, CDR3 DNA. The D gene is left open where the match is weak. Only part of the rows carry a size: once, few, many, or a class if the clone is expanded.

NA | TRBJ2-7 | TRBV7-2 | TRBD2 | CASRWGLAGSYEQYF | TGTGCCAGCAGATGGGGACTAGCGGGCTCCTACGAGCAGTACTTC
NA | TRBJ1-2 | TRBV19 | NA | CASSLSGTNYGYTF | TGTGCCAGTAGTCTATCCGGGACTAACTATGGCTACACCTTC
NA | TRBJ1-1 | TRBV19 | NA | CASFQGTEAFF | TGTGCCAGTTTTCAGGGCACTGAAGCTTTCTTT
NA | TRBJ1-1 | TRBV7-6 | NA | CASSLAEGPNTEAFF | TGTGCCAGCAGCTTAGCGGAGGGGCCTAACACTGAAGCTTTCTTT
once | TRBJ1-3 | TRBV5-1 | NA | CASSLGGGNTIYF | TGCGCCAGCAGCTTAGGCGGAGGAAACACCATATATTTT
NA | TRBJ2-3 | TRBV4-1 | NA | CASRSFTDTQYF | TGCGCCAGCAGGAGTTTTACAGATACGCAGTATTTT
NA | TRBJ2-1 | TRBV27 | TRBD1 | CASSSGTGFPSSYNEQFF | TGTGCCAGCAGTTCCGGGACAGGGTTCCCCAGCTCCTACAATGAGCAGTTCTTC
NA | TRBJ1-2 | TRBV6-5 | NA | CASSYSIQRISGYTF | TGTGCCAGCAGTTACTCGATCCAGCGAATCTCCGGCTACACCTTC
NA | TRBJ1-1 | TRBV10-3 | NA | CAINDPRGNTEAFF | TGTGCCATCAATGACCCGCGGGGAAACACTGAAGCTTTCTTT
NA | TRBJ2-1 | TRBV10-3 | TRBD2 | CAISERLAGGSYNEQFF | TGTGCCATCAGTGAACGACTAGCGGGAGGGAGCTACAATGAGCAGTTCTTC
once | TRBJ1-1 | TRBV4-1 | NA | CASSPPSNTEAFF | TGCGCCAGCAGCCCTCCGTCGAACACTGAAGCTTTCTTT
NA | TRBJ2-7 | TRBV5-1 | TRBD1 | CASSLQGDYEQYF | TGCGCCAGCAGCTTACAGGGGGATTACGAGCAGTACTTC
NA | TRBJ1-1 | TRBV29-1 | NA | CSVTTVEVFF | TGCAGCGTTACGACAGTCGAAGTTTTCTTT
few | TRBJ1-1 | TRBV5-1 | NA | CASSLAPGNTEAFF | TGCGCCAGCAGCTTGGCCCCGGGGAACACTGAAGCTTTCTTT
NA | TRBJ2-6 | TRBV2 | NA | CASIAPGRWGGANVLTF | TGTGCCAGCATAGCCCCGGGGAGGTGGGGTGGGGCCAACGTCCTGACTTTC
NA | TRBJ2-2 | TRBV6-1 | NA | CASSESRGNTGELFF | TGTGCCAGCAGTGAATCCAGGGGGAACACCGGGGAGCTGTTTTTT
few | TRBJ1-1 | TRBV29-1 | NA | CSVERGMNTEAFF | TGCAGCGTTGAACGGGGTATGAACACTGAAGCTTTCTTT
NA | TRBJ2-3 | TRBV7-8 | TRBD2 | CASHSGASGGLTTQYF | TGTGCCAGCCATTCCGGCGCTAGCGGGGGGTTGACTACGCAGTATTTT
NA | TRBJ1-4 | TRBV6-1 | NA | CASSESGGDEKLFF | TGTGCCAGCAGTGAAAGCGGGGGTGATGAAAAACTGTTTTTT
NA | TRBJ2-2 | TRBV27 | NA | CASRGGRVRWTGELFF | TGTGCCAGCAGAGGGGGAAGAGTAAGGTGGACCGGGGAGCTGTTTTTT
NA | TRBJ2-7 | TRBV2 | NA | CASSSKISGGEQYF | TGTGCCAGCAGTTCAAAGATCAGCGGAGGAGAGCAGTACTTC
NA | TRBJ1-2 | TRBV27 | NA | CASSLKLGGDYGYTF | TGTGCCAGCAGTTTAAAGTTAGGGGGGGACTATGGCTACACCTTC
once | TRBJ1-2 | TRBV25-1 | NA | CASSDPDRLYGYTF | TGTGCCAGCAGTGACCCCGACAGGCTTTATGGCTACACCTTC
NA | TRBJ2-7 | TRBV4-1 | TRBD2 | CASSQGRDYLLYEQYF | TGCGCCAGCAGCCAAGGGCGGGACTATCTCCTTTACGAGCAGTACTTC
NA | TRBJ2-7 | TRBV5-1 | NA | CASSLDRLASYEQYF | TGCGCCAGCAGCTTGGACAGGTTGGCTTCCTACGAGCAGTACTTC
NA | TRBJ2-7 | TRBV2 | TRBD2 | CASKELAGPSYEQYF | TGTGCCAGCAAGGAACTAGCGGGTCCCTCCTACGAGCAGTACTTC
NA | TRBJ2-7 | TRBV6-1 | NA | CASRRTEIYEQYF | TGTGCCAGCCGGAGGACGGAAATCTACGAGCAGTACTTC